A single sample is the source of the 10 T cell receptor beta chains below, sequenced in a study of T cell clones after liver transplantation. Some clones are missing from TCRdb's copy, which holds only in-frame ones; the method was immunoSEQ multiplex PCR. The sample shows over 45,000 clones, over 55% of them seen only once. The sample consisted of CD4+ T cells from blood, taken approximately 54 months after liver transplant. The receptors here all came from a human patient who received a liver transplant. The graft donor may have contributed some T cells.

In this sample, this clone turned up a few times. The CDR3 sequence is CASRSDLAGSYEQYF. The CDR3, as DNA: TGTGCCAGCAGATCCGATCTAGCGGGGAGTTACGAGCAGTACTTC. The V and J genes are TRBV5-4 and TRBJ2-7, with 9 positions matching TRBD2. Looked up from germline, CDR1 is SGHNT and CDR2 is YYREEE (reference sequence). V lost 5 bases, J lost 4 bases, and 10 bases stayed unmatched. The CDR3 contains 15 residues.

The chain employs TRBV18 and TRBJ1-3; D is undetermined. The V end was cut by 4 bases, the J end by 7 bases, with 17 bases between. Germline lookup yields CDR1 KGHSH and CDR2 LQKENI. CDR3 length: 15 amino acids. CDR3 protein: CASSLPGTTGNTIYF. For the CDR3, the DNA is TGTGCCAGCTCACTTCCGGGAACCACGGGGAACACCATATATTTT.

The chain carries TRBV6-1 and TRBJ2-7, with D perhaps TRBD1 (6 bases). The ends were cut back, 4 bases at V and 5 bases at J, with 18 bases in the middle. The CDR3 covers 15 residues. Germline CDR1 and CDR2: MNHNS and SASEGT. CDR3 residues: CASSAGTGTGNEQYF. As DNA, the CDR3 is TGTGCCAGCAGTGCTGGAACAGGGACGGGGAACGAGCAGTACTTC.

This clone was found a few times. This rearrangement joins TRBV5-5 to TRBJ1-5, with a possible D match to TRBD1 (5 bases). V lost 1 base and J 6 bases, leaving 17 bases between the germline ends. CDR3 length: 16 residues. Germline CDR1 reads SGHKS; CDR2 reads YYEKEE (reference sequence). The DNA of the CDR3 is TGTGCCAGCAGCTTGAACGTTCCTGGGGCGGTTCAGCCCCAGCATTTT. Its translation is CASSLNVPGAVQPQHF.

The J gene is TRBJ1-1, the V gene TRBV5-6, with D hard to call. This CDR3 spans 15 amino acids. The ends were cut back, 4 bases at V and 4 bases at J, with 17 bases in the middle. Germline-derived CDR1 and CDR2 are SGHDT and YYEEEE. The CDR3 here is CASSHGIVHGTEAFF. CDR3 nucleotides: TGTGCCAGCAGCCATGGGATCGTTCATGGCACTGAAGCTTTCTTT. Complete variable domain (other parts from reference TRBV5-6 and TRBJ1-1): DAGVTQSPTHLIKTRGQQVTLRCSPKSGHDTVSWYQQALGQGPQFIFQYYEEEERQRGNFPDRFSGHQFPNYSSELNVNALLLGDSALYLCASSHGIVHGTEAFFGQGTRLTVV.

The chain carries TRBV27 and TRBJ1-3; D remains unclear. The germline V gene encodes CDR1 MNHEY and CDR2 SMNVEV (reference sequence). The CDR3 totals 13 residues. Trimming left V 0 bases short and J 4 bases short, with 4 bases between. In DNA form, the CDR3 reads TGTGCCAGCAGTTTATCTTGGGGAAACACCATATATTTT. Translated: CASSLSWGNTIYF.

The chain combines TRBV4-1 with TRBJ2-7; no clear D gene. V lost 1 base and J 3 bases, leaving 19 bases between the germline ends. The CDR3 loop spans 17 amino acids. Germline CDR1 reads MGHRA; CDR2 reads YSYEKL. CDR3 loop: CASSQVGSPLDRYEQYF. The CDR3 DNA follows: TGCGCCAGCAGCCAAGTCGGTAGTCCCCTAGATCGCTACGAGCAGTACTTC.

The chain combines TRBV28 with TRBJ2-7, with D possibly matching TRBD1 (6 bases). Looked up from germline, CDR1 is MDHEN and CDR2 is SYDVKM. The V and J ends lost 7 bases and 4 bases respectively, with 17 bases between them. The CDR3 has 14 residues. DNA of the CDR3: TGTGCCAGCACAGGGGCGGACATAGCGTACGAGCAGTACTTC. It translates to CASTGADIAYEQYF.

The chain links TRBV6-1 to TRBJ1-1; D call uncertain. The germline V gene encodes CDR1 MNHNS and CDR2 SASEGT. This CDR3 has 17 amino acids. Trimming cost V 0 bases and J 4 bases, with 18 bases left between them. CDR3 coding DNA: TGTGCCAGCAGTGAAGCGCGTTCGTTCGCCATGGGCACTGAAGCTTTCTTT. The encoded protein is CASSEARSFAMGTEAFF.

The sample holds a few counts of this clone. The chain recombines TRBV28 with TRBJ1-1; D uncertain. CDR3 length: 12 residues. Trimming shortened V by 10 bases and J by 1 base, and 10 bases separated the two germline ends. CDR1 is MDHEN and CDR2 is SYDVKM in the germline V gene. The CDR3 loop is CATSQANTEAFF. In DNA, the CDR3 is TGTGCCACCTCCCAAGCGAACACTGAAGCTTTCTTT.